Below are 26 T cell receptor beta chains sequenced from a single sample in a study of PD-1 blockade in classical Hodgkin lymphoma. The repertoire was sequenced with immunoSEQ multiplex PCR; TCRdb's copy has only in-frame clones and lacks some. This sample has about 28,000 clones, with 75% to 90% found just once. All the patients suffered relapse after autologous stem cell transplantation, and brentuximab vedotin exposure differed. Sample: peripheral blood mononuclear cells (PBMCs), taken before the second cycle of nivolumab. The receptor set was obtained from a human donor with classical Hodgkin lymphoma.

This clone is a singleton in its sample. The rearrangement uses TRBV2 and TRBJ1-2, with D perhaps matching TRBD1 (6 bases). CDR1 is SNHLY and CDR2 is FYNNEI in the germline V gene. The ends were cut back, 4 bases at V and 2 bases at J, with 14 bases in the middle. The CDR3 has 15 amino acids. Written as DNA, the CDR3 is TGTGCCAGCAGTGTCACAGGGTTCGTCAACTATGGCTACACCTTC. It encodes CASSVTGFVNYGYTF.

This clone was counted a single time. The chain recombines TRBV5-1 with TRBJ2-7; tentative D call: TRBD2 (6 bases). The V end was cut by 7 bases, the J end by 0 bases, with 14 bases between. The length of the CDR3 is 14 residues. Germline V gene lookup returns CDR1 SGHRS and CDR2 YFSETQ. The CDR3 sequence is CASRTGDPSYEQYF. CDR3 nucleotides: TGCGCCAGCCGAACGGGGGACCCCTCCTACGAGCAGTACTTC.

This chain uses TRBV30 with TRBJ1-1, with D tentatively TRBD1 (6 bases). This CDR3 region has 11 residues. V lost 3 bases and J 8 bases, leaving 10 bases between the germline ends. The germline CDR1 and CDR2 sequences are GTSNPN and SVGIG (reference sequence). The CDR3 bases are TGTGCCTGGAGGGACAGCCGCGAAGCTTTCTTT. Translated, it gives CAWRDSREAFF.

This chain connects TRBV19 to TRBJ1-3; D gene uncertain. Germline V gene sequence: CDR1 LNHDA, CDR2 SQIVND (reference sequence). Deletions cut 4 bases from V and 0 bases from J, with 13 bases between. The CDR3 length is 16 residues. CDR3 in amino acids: CASSTPSEGSGNTIYF. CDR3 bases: TGTGCCAGTAGTACTCCCTCCGAGGGCTCTGGAAACACCATATATTTT.

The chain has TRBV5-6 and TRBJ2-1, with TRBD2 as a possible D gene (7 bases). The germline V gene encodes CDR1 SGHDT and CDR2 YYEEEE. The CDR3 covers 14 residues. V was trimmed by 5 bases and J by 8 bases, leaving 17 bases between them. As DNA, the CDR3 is TGTGCCAGCAGATCCGGGGGCGGGAGATATGAGCAGTTCTTC. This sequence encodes CASRSGGGRYEQFF. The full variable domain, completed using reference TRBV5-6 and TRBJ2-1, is DAGVTQSPTHLIKTRGQQVTLRCSPKSGHDTVSWYQQALGQGPQFIFQYYEEEERQRGNFPDRFSGHQFPNYSSELNVNALLLGDSALYLCASRSGGGRYEQFFGPGTRLTVL.

DNA for the CDR3: TGTGCCAGCAGTTTATGGGGGAACACTGAAGCTTTCTTT. Translated: CASSLWGNTEAFF. The chain is built from TRBV27 and TRBJ1-1; the D is unclear. The CDR3 sequence is 13 residues long. Per germline, CDR1 MNHEY and CDR2 SMNVEV (reference sequence). Trimming pared 1 base from V and 1 base from J, leaving 4 bases between.

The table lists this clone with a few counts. The CDR3 protein is CASSIWGKGNEQFF. CDR3 nucleotides: TGTGCCAGTAGTATCTGGGGAAAAGGGAATGAGCAGTTCTTC. The chain has TRBV19 and TRBJ2-1; D call uncertain. V was trimmed by 3 bases and J by 7 bases, leaving 13 bases between them. The CDR3 runs 14 residues. Germline V gene lookup returns CDR1 LNHDA and CDR2 SQIVND (reference sequence).

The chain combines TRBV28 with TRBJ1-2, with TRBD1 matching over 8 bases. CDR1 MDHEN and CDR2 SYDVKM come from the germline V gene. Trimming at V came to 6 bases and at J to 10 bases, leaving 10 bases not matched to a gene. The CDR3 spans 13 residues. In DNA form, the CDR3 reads TGTGCCAGCAGCCTTGCAGGGGGCCAGCACTACACCTTC. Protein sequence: CASSLAGGQHYTF.

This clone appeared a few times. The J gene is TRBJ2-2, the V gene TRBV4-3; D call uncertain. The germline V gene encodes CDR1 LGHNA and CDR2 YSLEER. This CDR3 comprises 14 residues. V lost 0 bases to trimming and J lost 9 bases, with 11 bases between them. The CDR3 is CASSQDGLPRELFF. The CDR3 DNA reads TGCGCCAGCAGCCAAGATGGCCTCCCCCGGGAGCTGTTTTTT.

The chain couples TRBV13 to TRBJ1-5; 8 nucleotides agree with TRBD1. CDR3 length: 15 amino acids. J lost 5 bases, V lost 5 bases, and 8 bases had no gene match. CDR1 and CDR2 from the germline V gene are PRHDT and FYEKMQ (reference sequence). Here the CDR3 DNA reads TGTGCCAGCAGCCTCGGACAGGGCAGGTATCAGCCCCAGCATTTT. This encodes CASSLGQGRYQPQHF.

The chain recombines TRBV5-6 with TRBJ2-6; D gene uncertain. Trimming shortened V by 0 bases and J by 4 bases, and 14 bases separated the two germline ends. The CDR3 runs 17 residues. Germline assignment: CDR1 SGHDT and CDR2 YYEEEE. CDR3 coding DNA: TGTGCCAGCAGCTTGGTGATCAGTAATCCCGGGGCCAACGTCCTGACTTTC. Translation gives CASSLVISNPGANVLTF.

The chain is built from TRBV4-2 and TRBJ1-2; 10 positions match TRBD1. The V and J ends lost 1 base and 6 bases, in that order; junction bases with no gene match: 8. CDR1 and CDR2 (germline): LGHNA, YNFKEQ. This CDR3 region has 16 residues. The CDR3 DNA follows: TGTGCCAGCAGCCAAGTTTGGACAGGGGGTGAGAATGGCTACACCTTC. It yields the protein CASSQVWTGGENGYTF.

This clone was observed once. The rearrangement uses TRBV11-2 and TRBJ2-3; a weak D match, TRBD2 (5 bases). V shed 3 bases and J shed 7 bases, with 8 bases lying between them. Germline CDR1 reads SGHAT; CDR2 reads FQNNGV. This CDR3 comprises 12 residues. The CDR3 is CASSFPGNTQYF. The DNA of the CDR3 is TGTGCCAGCAGCTTCCCCGGGAATACGCAGTATTTT.

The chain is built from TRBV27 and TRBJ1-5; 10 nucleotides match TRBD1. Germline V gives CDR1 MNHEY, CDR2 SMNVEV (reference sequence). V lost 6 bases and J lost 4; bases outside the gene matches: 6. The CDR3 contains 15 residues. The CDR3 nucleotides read TGTGCCAGCAGCCCGACAGGGGGCTCAAATCAGCCCCAGCATTTT. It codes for CASSPTGGSNQPQHF.

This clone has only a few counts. CDR3 sequence reads: CASSQYRVGQPQHF. The CDR3 coding sequence is TGCGCCAGCAGCCAATACAGGGTCGGTCAGCCCCAGCATTTT. J is TRBJ1-5 and V is TRBV4-3, with D maybe TRBD1 (6 bases). Germline V lookup: CDR1 LGHNA, CDR2 YSLEER. Trimming cost V 2 bases and J 6 bases, with 11 bases left between them. This CDR3 region has 14 residues.

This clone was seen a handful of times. CDR3 nucleotides: TGTGCCAGCAGCGTAGGGTCCGGGACAGCGAACACTGAAGCTTTCTTT. Residues: CASSVGSGTANTEAFF. This chain uses TRBV9 with TRBJ1-1; 7 bases are a match to TRBD1. Trimming removed 0 bases from V and 1 base from J; junction bases left unmatched: 6. This CDR3 is 16 amino acids long. Germline V lookup: CDR1 SGDLS, CDR2 YYNGEE.

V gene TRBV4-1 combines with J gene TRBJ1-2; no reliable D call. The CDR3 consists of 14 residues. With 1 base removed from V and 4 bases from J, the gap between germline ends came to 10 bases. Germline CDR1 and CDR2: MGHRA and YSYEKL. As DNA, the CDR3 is TGCGCCAGCAGCCAAGTTAACAGCTTCTATGGCTACACCTTC. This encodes CASSQVNSFYGYTF.

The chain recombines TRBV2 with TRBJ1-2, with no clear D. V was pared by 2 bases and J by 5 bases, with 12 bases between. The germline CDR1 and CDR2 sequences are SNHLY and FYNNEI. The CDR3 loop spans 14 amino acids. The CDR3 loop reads CASSERGTGYGYTF. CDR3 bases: TGTGCCAGCAGTGAACGAGGAACGGGATATGGCTACACCTTC.

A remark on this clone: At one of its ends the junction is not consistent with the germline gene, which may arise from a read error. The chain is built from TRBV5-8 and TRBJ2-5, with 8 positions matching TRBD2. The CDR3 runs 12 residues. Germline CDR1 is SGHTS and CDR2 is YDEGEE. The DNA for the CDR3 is TGTGCCAGCAGCCTGACGACTAGCGAGGGGGACTTC. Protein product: CASSLTTSEGDF.

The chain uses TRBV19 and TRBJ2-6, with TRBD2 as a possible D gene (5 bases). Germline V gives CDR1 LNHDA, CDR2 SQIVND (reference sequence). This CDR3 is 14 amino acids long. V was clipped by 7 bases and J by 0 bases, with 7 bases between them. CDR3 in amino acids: CASTGISGANVLTF. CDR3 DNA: TGTGCCAGTACCGGGATCTCTGGGGCCAACGTCCTGACTTTC.

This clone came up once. CDR3 in DNA: TGTGCCAGCAGTTTACTTCTCTATGGCTACACCTTC. As protein: CASSLLLYGYTF. V usage is TRBV28 and J usage is TRBJ1-2; D gene ambiguous. This CDR3 region has 12 residues. In germline, CDR1 is MDHEN, CDR2 SYDVKM. Trimming stripped 2 bases from V and 4 bases from J, with 5 bases between.

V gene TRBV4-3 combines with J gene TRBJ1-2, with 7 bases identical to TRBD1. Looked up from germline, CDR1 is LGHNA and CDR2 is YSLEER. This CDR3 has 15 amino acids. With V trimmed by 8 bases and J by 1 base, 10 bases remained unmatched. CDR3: CASGMGDRDNYGYTF. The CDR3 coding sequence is TGCGCCAGCGGGATGGGGGACAGAGATAACTATGGCTACACCTTC.

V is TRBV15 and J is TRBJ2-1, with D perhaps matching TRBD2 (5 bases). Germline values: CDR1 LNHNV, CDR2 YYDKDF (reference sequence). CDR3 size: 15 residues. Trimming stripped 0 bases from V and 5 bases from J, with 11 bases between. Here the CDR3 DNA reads TGTGCCACCAGCAGAGATTTCTCGGGAAACAATGAGCAGTTCTTC. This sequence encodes CATSRDFSGNNEQFF.

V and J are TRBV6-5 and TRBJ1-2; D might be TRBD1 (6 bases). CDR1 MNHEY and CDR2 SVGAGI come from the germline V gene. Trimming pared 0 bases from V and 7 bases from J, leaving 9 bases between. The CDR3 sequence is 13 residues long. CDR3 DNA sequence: TGTGCCAGCAGTTACTCTTCAGGGGTTGGCTACACCTTC. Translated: CASSYSSGVGYTF.

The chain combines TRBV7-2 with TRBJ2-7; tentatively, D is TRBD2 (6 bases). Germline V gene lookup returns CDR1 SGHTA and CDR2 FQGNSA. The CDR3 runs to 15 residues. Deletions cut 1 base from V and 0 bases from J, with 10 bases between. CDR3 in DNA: TGTGCCAGCAGCTTAGTGGCTAGCGCCTCCTACGAGCAGTACTTC. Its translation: CASSLVASASYEQYF.

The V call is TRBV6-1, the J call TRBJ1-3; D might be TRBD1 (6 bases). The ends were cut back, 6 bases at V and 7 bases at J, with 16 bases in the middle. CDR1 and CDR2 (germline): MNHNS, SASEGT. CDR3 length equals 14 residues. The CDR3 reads CASRQGGFYNTIYF. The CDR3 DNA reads TGTGCCAGCAGGCAAGGGGGGTTTTATAACACCATATATTTT.